The clone carrying this T cell receptor beta chain was detected a few times. Its antigen is unidentified. A minimum of 7 million PBMCs was isolated per sample. Germline CDR1 reads SGHRS; CDR2 reads YFSETQ. Trimming left V 6 bases short and J 4 bases short, with 16 bases between. There are 14 residues in the CDR3. A second PCR of 7 to 11 cycles used a sample-barcoded 5' primer and a J-beta primer mix. The study obtained at least 2.5 million CDR3-containing paired-end reads from every sample. MiXCR was run by TCRdb on the 5' RACE reads, yielding one entry per CDR3 protein. The table shows 1.5 million to 2 million distinct CDR3 sequences, with roughly two fifths occurring only once. These data originate in a study of blood T cells in healthy people across ages. General study results and limits: Observed TCR beta diversity per million T cells went down as age went up. This fall followed a roughly linear course with age. Diversity was estimated from one million T cells, and these estimates were considered underestimates.

The sequence came from a human donor in good health. The chain is built from TRBV5-1 and TRBJ1-2; possible D gene TRBD1, 5 bases. The source material was blood. The CDR3 here is CASKGIGLGYGYTF. Written as DNA, the CDR3 is TGCGCCAGCAAGGGGATCGGGCTTGGCTATGGCTACACCTTC.